This record concerns one T cell receptor beta chain sequence. What it binds is not known. The data were produced by immunoSEQ multiplex PCR, yet TCRdb's version contains in-frame clones alone and is incomplete. The sample contains over 35,000 clones, around 81% of which appear only once. Germline V gives CDR1 SGHDN, CDR2 FVKESK. V was pared by 0 bases and J by 0 bases, with 12 bases between. The CDR3 has 16 residues. This sample is part of a study of PD-1 blockade in classical Hodgkin lymphoma. Overall study findings and caveats: Still unresolved is the cause of the repertoire differences, which may be disease activity or prior therapy.

Relapse was seen in all patients after autologous stem cell transplantation, and brentuximab vedotin exposure was variable. The V and J genes are TRBV14 and TRBJ2-7; D possibly corresponds to TRBD1 (6 bases). The material sequenced was peripheral blood mononuclear cells (PBMCs), taken before the second cycle of nivolumab. The receptor's source is a human donor with classical Hodgkin lymphoma. The CDR3: CASSQERTVLSYEQYF. In nucleotides, the CDR3 is TGTGCCAGCAGCCAAGAGAGGACAGTTCTCTCCTACGAGCAGTACTTC.